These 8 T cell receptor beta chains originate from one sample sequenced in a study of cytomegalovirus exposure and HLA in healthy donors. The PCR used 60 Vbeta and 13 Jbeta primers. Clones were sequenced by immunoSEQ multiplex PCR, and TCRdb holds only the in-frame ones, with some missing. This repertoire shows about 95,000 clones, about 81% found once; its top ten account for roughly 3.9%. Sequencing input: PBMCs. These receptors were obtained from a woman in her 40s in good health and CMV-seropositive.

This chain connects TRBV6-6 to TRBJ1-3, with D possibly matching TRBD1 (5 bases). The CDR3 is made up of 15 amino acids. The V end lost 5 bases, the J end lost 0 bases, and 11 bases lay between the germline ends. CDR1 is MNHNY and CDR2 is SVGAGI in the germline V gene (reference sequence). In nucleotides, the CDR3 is TGTGCCAGCAGTAAGGACACCAACTCTGGAAACACCATATATTTT. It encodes CASSKDTNSGNTIYF.

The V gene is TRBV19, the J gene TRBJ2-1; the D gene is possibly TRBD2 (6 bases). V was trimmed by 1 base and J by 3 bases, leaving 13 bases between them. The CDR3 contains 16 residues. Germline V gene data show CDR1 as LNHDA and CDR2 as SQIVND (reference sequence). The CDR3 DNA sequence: TGTGCCAGTAGTATAGGCGGGGCGGAGGGCTACAATGAGCAGTTCTTC. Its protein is CASSIGGAEGYNEQFF.

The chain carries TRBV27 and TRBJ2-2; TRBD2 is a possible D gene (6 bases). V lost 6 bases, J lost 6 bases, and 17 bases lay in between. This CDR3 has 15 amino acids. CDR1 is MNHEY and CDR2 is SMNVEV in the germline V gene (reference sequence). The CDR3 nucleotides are TGTGCCAGCAGAGGAAGGACTATTAGGGCCGGGGAGCTGTTTTTT. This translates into CASRGRTIRAGELFF.

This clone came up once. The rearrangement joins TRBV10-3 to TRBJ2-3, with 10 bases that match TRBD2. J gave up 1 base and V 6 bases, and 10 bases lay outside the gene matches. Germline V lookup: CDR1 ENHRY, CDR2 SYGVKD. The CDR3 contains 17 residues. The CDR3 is CAIRRDVAGGRTDTQYF. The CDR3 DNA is TGTGCCATCAGGAGGGACGTAGCGGGAGGACGCACAGATACGCAGTATTTT.

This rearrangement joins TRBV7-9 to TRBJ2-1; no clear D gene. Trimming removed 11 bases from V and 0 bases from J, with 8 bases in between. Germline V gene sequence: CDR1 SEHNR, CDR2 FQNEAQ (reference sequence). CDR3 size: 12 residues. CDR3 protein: CACSSSYNEQFF. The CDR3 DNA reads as TGTGCCTGCTCCAGCTCCTACAATGAGCAGTTCTTC.

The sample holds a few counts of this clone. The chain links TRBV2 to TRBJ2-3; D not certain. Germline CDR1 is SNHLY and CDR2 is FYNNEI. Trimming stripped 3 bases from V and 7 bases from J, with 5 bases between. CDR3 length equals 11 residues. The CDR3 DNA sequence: TGTGCCAGCAGTGAGGAGAATACGCAGTATTTT. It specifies CASSEENTQYF.

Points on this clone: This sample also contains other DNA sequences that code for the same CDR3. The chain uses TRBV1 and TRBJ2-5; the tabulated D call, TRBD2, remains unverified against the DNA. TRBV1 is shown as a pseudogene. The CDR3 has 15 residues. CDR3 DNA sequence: TGCACCAGCAGCCAACGCAGGCCAGGACTTACTGCAGGGTACTTC. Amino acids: CTSSQRRPGLTAGYF.

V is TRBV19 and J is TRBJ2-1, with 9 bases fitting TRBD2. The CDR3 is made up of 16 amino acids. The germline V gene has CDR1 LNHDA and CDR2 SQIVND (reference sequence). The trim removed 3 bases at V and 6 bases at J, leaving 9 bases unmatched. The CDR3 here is CASSIELAGGLNEQFF. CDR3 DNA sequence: TGTGCCAGTAGTATTGAGTTGGCGGGAGGGCTCAATGAGCAGTTCTTC.